This TCR beta chain was profiled in a study of beta chain features in type 1 diabetes. The study's findings and limits: Fewer insertions but more deletions were seen at VDJ junctions in type 1 diabetes patients. The question left open here concerned HLA type influencing TCRB rearrangement. Moderate but significant shortening of TCRB CDR3s was recorded in all four CD4+ subsets from Type 1 diabetes patients.

cDNA synthesis used the whole RNA isolate, giving expressed TCRB sequences. The table came from immunoSEQ multiplex PCR; TCRdb's copy has only in-frame clones and leaves some out. The table includes under 450,000 clones, about 14% detected once. This CDR3 is 15 amino acids long. V was trimmed by 0 bases and J by 4 bases, leaving 13 bases between them. Germline CDR1 and CDR2: SGHNT and YYREEE (reference sequence). CD45RO/CCR7/CD25/CD127/CD95/CD27 staining was used to isolate CD4+ naive, central memory, regulatory and stem cell-like memory cells by sorting. As for this clone: Antigen specificity is unknown.

The rearrangement links TRBV5-4 to TRBJ1-2, with D unresolved. The material sequenced was naive CD4+ T cells from blood. The origin of this receptor is a man aged 25-45 years in good health. For the CDR3, the DNA is TGTGCCAGCAGCTTGGGGCTAATCTCGAGCTATGGCTACACCTTC. Translation: CASSLGLISSYGYTF.